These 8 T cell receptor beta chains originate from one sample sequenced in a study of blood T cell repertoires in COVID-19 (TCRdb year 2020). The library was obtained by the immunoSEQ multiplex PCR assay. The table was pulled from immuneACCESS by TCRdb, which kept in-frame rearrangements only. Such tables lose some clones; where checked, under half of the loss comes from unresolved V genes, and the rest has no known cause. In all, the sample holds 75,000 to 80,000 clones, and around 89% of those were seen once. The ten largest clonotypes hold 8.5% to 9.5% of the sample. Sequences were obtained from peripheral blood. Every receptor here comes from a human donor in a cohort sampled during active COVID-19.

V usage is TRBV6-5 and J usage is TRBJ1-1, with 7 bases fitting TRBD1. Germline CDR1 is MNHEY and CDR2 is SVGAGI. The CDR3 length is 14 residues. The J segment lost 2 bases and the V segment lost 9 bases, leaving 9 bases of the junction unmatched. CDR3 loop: CASKHRDSNTEAFF. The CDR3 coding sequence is TGTGCCAGTAAACACCGGGACAGTAACACTGAAGCTTTCTTT.

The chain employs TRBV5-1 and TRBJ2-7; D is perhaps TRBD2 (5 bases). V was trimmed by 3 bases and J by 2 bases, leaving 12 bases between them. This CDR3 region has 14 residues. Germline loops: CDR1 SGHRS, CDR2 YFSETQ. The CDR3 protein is CASSWERLTYEQYF. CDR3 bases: TGCGCCAGCAGCTGGGAGAGACTCACCTACGAGCAGTACTTC.

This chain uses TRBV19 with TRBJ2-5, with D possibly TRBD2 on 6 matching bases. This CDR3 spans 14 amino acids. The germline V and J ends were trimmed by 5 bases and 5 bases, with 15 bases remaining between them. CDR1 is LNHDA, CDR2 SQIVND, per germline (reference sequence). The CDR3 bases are TGTGCCAGTAGTCTGGGGACGGCGGGGGAGACCCAGTACTTC. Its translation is CASSLGTAGETQYF.

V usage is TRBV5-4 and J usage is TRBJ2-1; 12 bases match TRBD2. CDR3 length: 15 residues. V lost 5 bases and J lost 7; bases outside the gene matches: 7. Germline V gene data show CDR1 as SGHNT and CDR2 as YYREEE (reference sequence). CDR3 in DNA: TGTGCCAGCAGGGATGGACTAGCGGGACATAATGAGCAGTTCTTC. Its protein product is CASRDGLAGHNEQFF. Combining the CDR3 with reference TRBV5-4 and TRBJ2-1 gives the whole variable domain ETGVTQSPTHLIKTRGQQVTLRCSSQSGHNTVSWYQQALGQGPQFIFQYYREEENGRGNFPPRFSGLQFPNYSSELNVNALELDDSALYLCASRDGLAGHNEQFFGPGTRLTVL.

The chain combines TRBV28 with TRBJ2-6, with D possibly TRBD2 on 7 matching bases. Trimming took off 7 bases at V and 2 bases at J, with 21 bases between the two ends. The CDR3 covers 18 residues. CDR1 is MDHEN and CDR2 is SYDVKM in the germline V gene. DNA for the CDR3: TGTGCCAGCAACCCCGGGGAGGGGGTTTGGCCTGGGGCCAACGTCCTGACTTTC. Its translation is CASNPGEGVWPGANVLTF.

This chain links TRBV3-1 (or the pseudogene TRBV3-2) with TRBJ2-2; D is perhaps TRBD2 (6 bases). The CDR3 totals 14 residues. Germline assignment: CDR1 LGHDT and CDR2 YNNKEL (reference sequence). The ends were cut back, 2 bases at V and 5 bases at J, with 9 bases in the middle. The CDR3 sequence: CASSQLRGTGELFF. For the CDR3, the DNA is TGTGCCAGCAGCCAATTGCGGGGTACCGGGGAGCTGTTTTTT.

CDR3 in amino acids: CASSGGTGNQPQHF. Written as DNA, the CDR3 is TGTGCCAGCAGCGGCGGGACAGGCAATCAGCCCCAGCATTTT. The rearrangement joins TRBV9 to TRBJ1-5, with 7 bases that match TRBD1. This CDR3 is 14 amino acids long. Germline CDR1 SGDLS, CDR2 YYNGEE. The J segment lost 2 bases and the V segment lost 3 bases, leaving 2 bases of the junction unmatched.

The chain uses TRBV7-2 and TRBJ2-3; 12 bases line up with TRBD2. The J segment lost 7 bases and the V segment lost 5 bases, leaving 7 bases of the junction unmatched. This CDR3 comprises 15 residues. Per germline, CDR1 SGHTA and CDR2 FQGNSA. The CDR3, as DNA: TGTGCCAGCAGCATGACTAGCGGGGGAGGGAATACGCAGTATTTT. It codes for CASSMTSGGGNTQYF.